This entry is about one T cell receptor (beta chain). This specimen belongs to a study of cytomegalovirus exposure and HLA in healthy donors. Vbeta (60) and Jbeta (13) primers were used in the PCR. Assay: immunoSEQ multiplex PCR; the TCRdb copy retains only in-frame clones and omits some. In the table there are 200,000 or so clones, less than 85% of which are singletons. J was trimmed by 0 bases and V by 5 bases; bases with no gene match: 5. Germline lookup yields CDR1 SGHKS and CDR2 YYEKEE (reference sequence). The CDR3 covers 14 residues. The material sequenced was PBMCs. J is TRBJ2-7 and V is TRBV5-5; 7 nucleotides match TRBD1. This TCR was recovered from a man between 18 and 35 years old in good health and CMV-seronegative. The CDR3 DNA reads TGTGCCAGCAGTTCGACAGGGAACTCCTACGAGCAGTACTTC. Its protein is CASSSTGNSYEQYF.